This TCR beta chain is from a study of blood T cells in healthy people across ages. Together with a sample-barcoded 5' primer, a J-beta primer mix was included in a second PCR lasting about 7 to 12 cycles. TCRdb re-called the 5' RACE reads through MiXCR, storing one row per CDR3 protein. This repertoire shows around 780,000 distinct CDR3 sequences, roughly 56% found once; its top ten account for 20% to 30%. On this clonotype itself: A read error may account for a junction end that differs from germline.

The CDR3 consists of 14 residues. Germline assignment: CDR1 DFQATT and CDR2 SNEGSKA (reference sequence). The gene calls are TRBV20-1 and TRBJ1-5; D not resolved. Sequenced sample: blood. The clonotype was recovered from a man aged 40-49 years in good health. This CDR3 reads CSAIAEGINQPRHF. The DNA for the CDR3 is TGCAGTGCCATAGCTGAAGGAATCAATCAGCCCCGGCATTTT.